The rows below give T cell receptor beta chains drawn from one sample of a study of CD8 T cells in ankylosing spondylitis. TCRdb reprocessed the 5' RACE reads with MiXCR, giving one entry per CDR3 protein. The sample consists of more than 35,000 distinct CDR3 sequences, less than 3.5% of them appearing once. Material: blood, either unsorted or a sorted T cell fraction (not recorded which). The receptors were sampled from a male donor with ankylosing spondylitis or in good health (not recorded which). Each CDR3 is given with its conserved first and last residue. Each record gives: D gene, V gene, clone size, J gene, CDR3 protein, CDR3 DNA. The D gene is left open where the match is weak. Clone size is shown for a subset of rows, as once, few, many or a class of expanded clone.

d_gene: NA
v_gene: TRBV9
abundance: many
j_gene: TRBJ2-5
CDR3aa: CASSVRVARLETQYF
CDR3nt: TGTGCCAGCAGCGTACGGGTTGCCCGTTTAGAGACCCAGTACTTC

d_gene: TRBD1
v_gene: TRBV9
abundance: few
j_gene: TRBJ2-6
CDR3aa: CASSGRRTGGSGANVLTF
CDR3nt: TGTGCCAGCAGCGGTAGGCGGACAGGGGGCTCTGGGGCCAACGTCCTGACTTTC

d_gene: NA
v_gene: TRBV25-1
abundance: many
j_gene: TRBJ2-2
CDR3aa: CARGTQNTGELFF
CDR3nt: TGTGCCAGAGGGACGCAGAACACCGGGGAGCTGTTTTTT

d_gene: NA
v_gene: TRBV9
abundance: many
j_gene: TRBJ2-1
CDR3aa: CASSVAVQGGNNEQFF
CDR3nt: TGTGCCAGCAGCGTAGCTGTTCAAGGGGGAAACAATGAGCAGTTCTTC

d_gene: NA
v_gene: TRBV9
abundance: many
j_gene: TRBJ2-3
CDR3aa: CASSVAGNGADTQYF
CDR3nt: TGTGCCAGCAGCGTAGCCGGGAACGGCGCAGATACGCAGTATTTT

d_gene: NA
v_gene: TRBV9
abundance: many
j_gene: TRBJ2-5
CDR3aa: CASSVAAAETQYF
CDR3nt: TGTGCCAGCAGCGTAGCGGCCGCAGAGACCCAGTACTTC

d_gene: TRBD2
v_gene: TRBV9
abundance: many
j_gene: TRBJ2-7
CDR3aa: CASSFEPGLVGEQYF
CDR3nt: TGTGCCAGCAGCTTCGAACCGGGACTAGTCGGCGAGCAGTACTTC

d_gene: TRBD1
v_gene: TRBV9
abundance: many
j_gene: TRBJ2-1
CDR3aa: CASSEGTAVRDEQFF
CDR3nt: TGTGCCAGCAGCGAGGGGACAGCCGTACGGGATGAGCAGTTCTTC

d_gene: NA
v_gene: TRBV21-1
abundance: many
j_gene: TRBJ2-2
CDR3aa: CASSEGAGERFASPTGELFF
CDR3nt: TGTGCCAGCAGCGAAGGGGCAGGGGAGAGATTCGCTTCCCCCACCGGGGAGCTGTTTTTT

d_gene: NA
v_gene: TRBV9
abundance: many
j_gene: TRBJ2-1
CDR3aa: CASRAGPPLSSYNEQFF
CDR3nt: TGTGCCAGCAGGGCGGGTCCCCCGCTGAGCTCCTACAATGAGCAGTTCTTC

d_gene: TRBD2
v_gene: TRBV9
abundance: many
j_gene: TRBJ2-4
CDR3aa: CASSGGLAGYINIQYF
CDR3nt: TGTGCCAGCAGCGGCGGACTAGCGGGATATATAAACATTCAGTACTTC

d_gene: NA
v_gene: TRBV9
abundance: many
j_gene: TRBJ2-1
CDR3aa: CASRAGDNEQFF
CDR3nt: TGTGCCAGCAGGGCAGGAGACAATGAGCAGTTCTTC

d_gene: NA
v_gene: TRBV9
abundance: many
j_gene: TRBJ2-1
CDR3aa: CASSGALQGEQFF
CDR3nt: TGTGCCAGCAGCGGAGCCCTTCAGGGTGAGCAGTTCTTC

d_gene: NA
v_gene: TRBV9
abundance: many
j_gene: TRBJ2-5
CDR3aa: CASSVGLSQETQYF
CDR3nt: TGTGCCAGCAGCGTAGGGCTCAGCCAAGAGACCCAGTACTTC

d_gene: TRBD1
v_gene: TRBV9
abundance: many
j_gene: TRBJ2-2
CDR3aa: CASSPRQGGTGELFF
CDR3nt: TGTGCCAGCAGCCCTCGACAGGGTGGCACCGGGGAGCTGTTTTTT

d_gene: NA
v_gene: TRBV9
abundance: many
j_gene: TRBJ2-5
CDR3aa: CASSVFGAETQYF
CDR3nt: TGTGCCAGCAGCGTATTTGGGGCGGAGACCCAGTACTTC

d_gene: TRBD2
v_gene: TRBV9
abundance: many
j_gene: TRBJ2-5
CDR3aa: CASSVGGRAETQYF
CDR3nt: TGTGCCAGCAGCGTAGGCGGGAGGGCCGAGACCCAGTACTTC

d_gene: TRBD1
v_gene: TRBV9
abundance: NA
j_gene: TRBJ2-6
CDR3aa: CASSATGTGGIGGANVLTF
CDR3nt: TGTGCCAGCAGCGCTACCGGGACAGGGGGAATCGGTGGGGCCAACGTCCTGACTTTC

d_gene: NA
v_gene: TRBV9
abundance: many
j_gene: TRBJ2-2
CDR3aa: CASGQGGKTGELFF
CDR3nt: TGTGCCAGCGGTCAGGGGGGAAAAACCGGGGAGCTGTTTTTT

d_gene: NA
v_gene: TRBV9
abundance: many
j_gene: TRBJ2-7
CDR3aa: CASSVGIEPFGEQYF
CDR3nt: TGTGCCAGCAGCGTAGGTATAGAACCTTTTGGCGAGCAGTACTTC

d_gene: NA
v_gene: TRBV9
abundance: few
j_gene: TRBJ2-2
CDR3aa: CASSVQGTGELFF
CDR3nt: TGTGCCAGCAGCGTACAGGGCACCGGGGAGCTGTTTTTT

d_gene: TRBD1
v_gene: TRBV9
abundance: many
j_gene: TRBJ2-1
CDR3aa: CASSPGQGPYNEQFF
CDR3nt: TGTGCCAGCAGCCCAGGACAGGGGCCATACAATGAGCAGTTCTTC

d_gene: NA
v_gene: TRBV9
abundance: many
j_gene: TRBJ2-3
CDR3aa: CASSPRGGAGSQYF
CDR3nt: TGTGCCAGCAGCCCGAGGGGGGGGGCTGGATCGCAGTATTTT

d_gene: TRBD2
v_gene: TRBV7-6
abundance: many
j_gene: TRBJ2-3
CDR3aa: CAKLGGLGGLAGPTDTQYF
CDR3nt: TGTGCCAAGTTGGGGGGGCTTGGGGGACTAGCGGGGCCCACAGATACGCAGTATTTT

d_gene: TRBD1
v_gene: TRBV9
abundance: many
j_gene: TRBJ2-2
CDR3aa: CASSGYRDRLGELFF
CDR3nt: TGTGCCAGCAGCGGTTACCGGGACAGGCTAGGGGAGCTGTTTTTT

d_gene: NA
v_gene: TRBV9
abundance: many
j_gene: TRBJ1-1
CDR3aa: CASSVAAVGMNTEAFF
CDR3nt: TGTGCCAGCAGCGTAGCGGCGGTAGGGATGAACACTGAAGCTTTCTTT

d_gene: NA
v_gene: TRBV9
abundance: many
j_gene: TRBJ2-2
CDR3aa: CASSATDTGELFF
CDR3nt: TGTGCCAGCAGCGCGACAGATACCGGGGAGCTGTTTTTT

d_gene: TRBD2
v_gene: TRBV9
abundance: many
j_gene: TRBJ2-3
CDR3aa: CASSVAAGGDTDTQYF
CDR3nt: TGTGCCAGCAGCGTAGCGGCGGGAGGGGACACAGATACGCAGTATTTT